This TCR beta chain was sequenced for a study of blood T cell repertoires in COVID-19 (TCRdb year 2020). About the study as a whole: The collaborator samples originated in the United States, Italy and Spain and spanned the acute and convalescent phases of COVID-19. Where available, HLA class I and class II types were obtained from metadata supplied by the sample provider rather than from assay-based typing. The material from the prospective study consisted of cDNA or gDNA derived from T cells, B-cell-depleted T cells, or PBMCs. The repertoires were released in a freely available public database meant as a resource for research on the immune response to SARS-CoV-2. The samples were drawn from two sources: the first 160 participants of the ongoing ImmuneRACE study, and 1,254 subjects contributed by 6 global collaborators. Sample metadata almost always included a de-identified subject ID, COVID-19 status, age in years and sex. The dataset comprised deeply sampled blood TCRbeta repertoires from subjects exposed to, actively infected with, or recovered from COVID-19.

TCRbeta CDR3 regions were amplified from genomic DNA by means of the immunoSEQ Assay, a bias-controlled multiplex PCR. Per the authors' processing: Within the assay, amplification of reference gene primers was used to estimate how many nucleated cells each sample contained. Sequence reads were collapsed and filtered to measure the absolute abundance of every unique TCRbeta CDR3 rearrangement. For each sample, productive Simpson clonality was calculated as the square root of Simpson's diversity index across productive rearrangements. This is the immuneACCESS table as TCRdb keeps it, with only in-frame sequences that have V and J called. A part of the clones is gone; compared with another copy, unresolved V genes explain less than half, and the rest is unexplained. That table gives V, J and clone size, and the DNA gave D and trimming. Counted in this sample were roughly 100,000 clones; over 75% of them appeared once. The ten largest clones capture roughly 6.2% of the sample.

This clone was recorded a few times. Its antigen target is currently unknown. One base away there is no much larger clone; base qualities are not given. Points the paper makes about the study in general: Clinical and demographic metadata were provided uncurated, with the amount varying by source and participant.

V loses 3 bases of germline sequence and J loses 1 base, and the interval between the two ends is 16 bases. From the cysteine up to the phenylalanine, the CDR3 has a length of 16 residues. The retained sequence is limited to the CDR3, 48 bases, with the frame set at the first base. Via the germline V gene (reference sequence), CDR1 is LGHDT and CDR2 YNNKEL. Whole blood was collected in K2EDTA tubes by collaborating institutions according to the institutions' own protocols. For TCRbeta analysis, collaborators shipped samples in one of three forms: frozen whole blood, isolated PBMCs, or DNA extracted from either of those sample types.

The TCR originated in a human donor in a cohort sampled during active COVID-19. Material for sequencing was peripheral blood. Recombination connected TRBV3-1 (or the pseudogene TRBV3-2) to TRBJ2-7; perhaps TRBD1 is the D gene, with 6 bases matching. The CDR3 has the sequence CASSHYPTGRSYEQYF. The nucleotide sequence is TGTGCCAGCAGCCACTATCCGACAGGCAGGTCCTACGAGCAGTACTTC.